These T cell receptor beta chains were read from a single sample in a study of T cell responses to AZD1222 COVID-19 vaccine. Assay: immunoSEQ multiplex PCR; the TCRdb copy retains only in-frame clones and omits some. Among around 220,000 clones, 94% were seen once, and the ten largest hold 1.7%. The sequencing used peripheral blood, collected 28 days after the second dose of the MenACWY control vaccine. The receptor source for this set is an adult who received the MenACWY meningococcal vaccine as a control. Both conserved end residues are part of each CDR3. Each record gives: D gene, clone size, V gene, J gene, CDR3 DNA, CDR3 protein. D genes are given only for firm matches. Rows give clone size only sometimes, using once, few, many, or a class for an expanded clone.

d_gene: TRBD1
abundance: -
v_gene: TRBV27
j_gene: TRBJ1-1
CDR3nt: TGTGCCAGCAGCCCTGGTGGACAGGGGTTCCTGGTGAACACTGAAGCTTTCTTT
CDR3aa: CASSPGGQGFLVNTEAFF

d_gene: TRBD1
abundance: -
v_gene: TRBV2
j_gene: TRBJ2-3
CDR3nt: TGTGCCAGCAGTGAACGGGACAGGGGGCTGACAGATACGCAGTATTTT
CDR3aa: CASSERDRGLTDTQYF

d_gene: TRBD2
abundance: once
v_gene: TRBV6-6
j_gene: TRBJ2-3
CDR3nt: TGTGCCAGCAGTTTGGGACTAGCGGAGACAGATACGCAGTATTTT
CDR3aa: CASSLGLAETDTQYF

d_gene: TRBD2
abundance: once
v_gene: TRBV5-4
j_gene: TRBJ2-3
CDR3nt: TGTGCCAGCGCAACTAGCGGGGGGTACCAAGATACGCAGTATTTT
CDR3aa: CASATSGGYQDTQYF

d_gene: -
abundance: -
v_gene: TRBV6-5
j_gene: TRBJ2-7
CDR3nt: TGTGCCAGCAGTTACAGCTCTGCCCGAAGCTCCTACGAGCAGTACTTC
CDR3aa: CASSYSSARSSYEQYF

d_gene: TRBD2
abundance: -
v_gene: TRBV5-4
j_gene: TRBJ2-1
CDR3nt: TGTGCCAGCAGCCCGGAAGGGGGACTAGCGGCTTACAATGAGCAGTTCTTC
CDR3aa: CASSPEGGLAAYNEQFF

d_gene: -
abundance: -
v_gene: TRBV24-1
j_gene: TRBJ2-2
CDR3nt: TGTGCCACCAGTGTGTCGGCGGGAAACACCGGGGAGCTGTTTTTT
CDR3aa: CATSVSAGNTGELFF

d_gene: -
abundance: -
v_gene: TRBV6-5
j_gene: TRBJ2-3
CDR3nt: TGTGCCAGCAGTTACTCGTCCCTTCAAGATACGCAGTATTTT
CDR3aa: CASSYSSLQDTQYF

d_gene: TRBD1
abundance: -
v_gene: TRBV27
j_gene: TRBJ1-4
CDR3nt: TGTGCCAGCAGTGGACAGGGAGAGTACAATGAAAAACTGTTTTTT
CDR3aa: CASSGQGEYNEKLFF

d_gene: -
abundance: -
v_gene: TRBV7-2
j_gene: TRBJ1-3
CDR3nt: TGTGCCAGCAGCTTAGATCCCGGAAACACCATATATTTT
CDR3aa: CASSLDPGNTIYF

d_gene: -
abundance: -
v_gene: TRBV5-5
j_gene: TRBJ1-5
CDR3nt: TGTGCCAGCAGTCCGGGCCTTAGCAATCAGCCCCAGCATTTT
CDR3aa: CASSPGLSNQPQHF

d_gene: TRBD1
abundance: -
v_gene: TRBV10-1
j_gene: TRBJ2-3
CDR3nt: TGCGCCAGCAGTGAGTCGACAGGGGCCCGTAGAGATACGCAGTATTTT
CDR3aa: CASSESTGARRDTQYF

d_gene: TRBD1
abundance: -
v_gene: TRBV5-1
j_gene: TRBJ1-1
CDR3nt: TGCGCCAGCAGCTTGGCAGGGACAGGTCGTGAAGCTTTCTTT
CDR3aa: CASSLAGTGREAFF

d_gene: -
abundance: -
v_gene: TRBV7-3
j_gene: TRBJ2-2
CDR3nt: TGTGCCAGCAGCTCCTACCCCCTTACTAAATTTGACACCGGGGAGCTGTTTTTT
CDR3aa: CASSSYPLTKFDTGELFF

d_gene: -
abundance: -
v_gene: TRBV6-5
j_gene: TRBJ1-1
CDR3nt: TGTGCCAGCAGTTACTCTACTCTCGGGGCCAAATATGGGGCTTTCTTT
CDR3aa: CASSYSTLGAKYGAFF

d_gene: -
abundance: -
v_gene: TRBV19
j_gene: TRBJ1-1
CDR3nt: TGTGCCAGTATTGGAGGGGGGTTGTTCACTGAAGCTTTCTTT
CDR3aa: CASIGGGLFTEAFF

d_gene: TRBD2
abundance: -
v_gene: TRBV29-1
j_gene: TRBJ2-1
CDR3nt: TGCAGCGTTGGGGGACTAGCGGGAGACTACAATGAGCAGTTCTTC
CDR3aa: CSVGGLAGDYNEQFF

d_gene: TRBD1
abundance: -
v_gene: TRBV30
j_gene: TRBJ1-3
CDR3nt: TGTGCCTGGAGGGTCCCCCGGACAGGGAAAGGAAACACCATATATTTT
CDR3aa: CAWRVPRTGKGNTIYF

d_gene: -
abundance: -
v_gene: TRBV19
j_gene: TRBJ1-5
CDR3nt: TGTGCCACCGACCCCCCAGGGCCGCGCAATCAGCCCCAGCATTTT
CDR3aa: CATDPPGPRNQPQHF

d_gene: -
abundance: -
v_gene: TRBV5-1
j_gene: TRBJ2-1
CDR3nt: TGCGCCAGCAGCTTGAACGGGGGATCCTACAATGAGCAGTTCTTC
CDR3aa: CASSLNGGSYNEQFF

d_gene: TRBD1
abundance: -
v_gene: TRBV24-1
j_gene: TRBJ2-1
CDR3nt: TGTGCCACCTCAGGGGGCCCCTACAATGAGCAGTTCTTC
CDR3aa: CATSGGPYNEQFF

d_gene: -
abundance: -
v_gene: TRBV27
j_gene: TRBJ2-2
CDR3nt: TGTGCCAGCAGTTTCCACGGGGAGCTGTTTTTT
CDR3aa: CASSFHGELFF

d_gene: -
abundance: -
v_gene: TRBV27
j_gene: TRBJ2-3
CDR3nt: TGTGCCAGCAGCCTCAGGGGGCGGGGGACAACTAGCACAGATACGCAGTATTTT
CDR3aa: CASSLRGRGTTSTDTQYF

d_gene: -
abundance: -
v_gene: TRBV10-3
j_gene: TRBJ1-1
CDR3nt: TGTGCCATCAAGAGGGGTATGAACACTGAAGCTTTCTTT
CDR3aa: CAIKRGMNTEAFF

d_gene: TRBD1
abundance: once
v_gene: TRBV6-5
j_gene: TRBJ2-5
CDR3nt: TGTGCCAGCAGTTACGGTGGGACAGGTTGGCAAGAGACCCAGTACTTC
CDR3aa: CASSYGGTGWQETQYF

d_gene: -
abundance: few
v_gene: TRBV7-9
j_gene: TRBJ2-7
CDR3nt: TGTGCCAGCAGCTTAGGTCAGGGGTTCATCTACGAGCAGTACTTC
CDR3aa: CASSLGQGFIYEQYF

d_gene: -
abundance: -
v_gene: TRBV7-9
j_gene: TRBJ1-3
CDR3nt: TGTGCCAGCAGCTCCGGACCGAGCTCTGGAAACACCATATATTTT
CDR3aa: CASSSGPSSGNTIYF

d_gene: TRBD1
abundance: once
v_gene: TRBV6-1
j_gene: TRBJ1-1
CDR3nt: TGTGCCAGCAGCCCGGGACAGGGTAATGAAGCTTTCTTT
CDR3aa: CASSPGQGNEAFF

d_gene: -
abundance: once
v_gene: TRBV9
j_gene: TRBJ1-2
CDR3nt: TGTGCCAGCAGCCTCAGTTGGCCGAACTATGGCTACACCTTC
CDR3aa: CASSLSWPNYGYTF

d_gene: -
abundance: -
v_gene: TRBV28
j_gene: TRBJ1-5
CDR3nt: TGTGCCAGCAGTTTCCAGGGTTTTAGCAATCAGCCCCAGCATTTT
CDR3aa: CASSFQGFSNQPQHF

d_gene: TRBD2
abundance: -
v_gene: TRBV27
j_gene: TRBJ2-1
CDR3nt: TGTGCCAGCAGGTCGGGACTAGCGGTCGGTGAGCAGTTCTTC
CDR3aa: CASRSGLAVGEQFF

d_gene: TRBD1
abundance: -
v_gene: TRBV27
j_gene: TRBJ1-1
CDR3nt: TGTGCCAGCAGTTTTCGCCAGGGGGCCAAGGACACTGAAGCTTTCTTT
CDR3aa: CASSFRQGAKDTEAFF

d_gene: TRBD1
abundance: -
v_gene: TRBV11-2
j_gene: TRBJ1-1
CDR3nt: TGTGCCAGCAGCTTAGGGTCAGGGGGCTGGGACACTGAAGCTTTCTTT
CDR3aa: CASSLGSGGWDTEAFF

d_gene: -
abundance: once
v_gene: TRBV11-3
j_gene: TRBJ2-1
CDR3nt: TGTGCCAGCAGCCTGTCAATGGGGGGCTACAATGAGCAGTTCTTC
CDR3aa: CASSLSMGGYNEQFF

d_gene: TRBD1
abundance: -
v_gene: TRBV6-5
j_gene: TRBJ1-1
CDR3nt: TGTGCCAGCAGTTCAGGACAGGGGTTGAACACTGAAGCTTTCTTT
CDR3aa: CASSSGQGLNTEAFF

d_gene: -
abundance: once
v_gene: TRBV5-6
j_gene: TRBJ1-1
CDR3nt: TGTGCCAGCAGCTTGGATGGGGGCCAGAGGGTCACTGAAGCTTTCTTT
CDR3aa: CASSLDGGQRVTEAFF

d_gene: -
abundance: -
v_gene: TRBV5-1
j_gene: TRBJ2-2
CDR3nt: TGCGCCAGCAAAGCGGACAACACCGGGGAGCTGTTTTTT
CDR3aa: CASKADNTGELFF

d_gene: -
abundance: once
v_gene: TRBV5-1
j_gene: TRBJ2-7
CDR3nt: TGCGCCAGCGGCGGCGGGACAATTGGCGAGCAGTACTTC
CDR3aa: CASGGGTIGEQYF

d_gene: -
abundance: -
v_gene: TRBV4-1
j_gene: TRBJ1-2
CDR3nt: TGCGCCAGCAGTCTGGACGTAGGTTATGGCTACACCTTC
CDR3aa: CASSLDVGYGYTF

d_gene: TRBD1
abundance: -
v_gene: TRBV6-4
j_gene: TRBJ2-1
CDR3nt: TGTGCCAGCAGTGACGGGACAGGGGGGGGTGAGCAGTTCTTC
CDR3aa: CASSDGTGGGEQFF

d_gene: -
abundance: few
v_gene: TRBV5-8
j_gene: TRBJ2-1
CDR3nt: TGTGCCAGCAGCTTGTTTGTGTCCTACAATGAGCAGTTCTTC
CDR3aa: CASSLFVSYNEQFF

d_gene: -
abundance: once
v_gene: TRBV28
j_gene: TRBJ2-1
CDR3nt: TGTGCCAGCAGTGGGCCCCGAGGGGAGCAGTTCTTC
CDR3aa: CASSGPRGEQFF

d_gene: -
abundance: -
v_gene: TRBV7-9
j_gene: TRBJ2-7
CDR3nt: TGTGCCAGCACCGACCTCCAGGGGAAGGTCGCTTCCTACGAGCAGTACTTC
CDR3aa: CASTDLQGKVASYEQYF

d_gene: -
abundance: -
v_gene: TRBV6-2/TRBV6-3
j_gene: TRBJ2-7
CDR3nt: TGTGCCAGCAGCCGTCCGGGAAATGAGGGCTACGAGCAGTACTTC
CDR3aa: CASSRPGNEGYEQYF

d_gene: -
abundance: -
v_gene: TRBV30
j_gene: TRBJ2-2
CDR3nt: TGTGCCTGGATTAAGCCTCGGACTTCCCTTAGCGGGGAGCTGTTTTTT
CDR3aa: CAWIKPRTSLSGELFF

d_gene: -
abundance: -
v_gene: TRBV2
j_gene: TRBJ1-1
CDR3nt: TGTGCCAGCAGTGTCCGGGACAAGACCCCCCGTAACACTGAAGCTTTCTTT
CDR3aa: CASSVRDKTPRNTEAFF

d_gene: TRBD1
abundance: -
v_gene: TRBV6-5
j_gene: TRBJ1-1
CDR3nt: TGTGCCAGCAGCCACAGACAGGGGAACACTGAAGCTTTCTTT
CDR3aa: CASSHRQGNTEAFF

d_gene: TRBD1
abundance: -
v_gene: TRBV6-1
j_gene: TRBJ2-7
CDR3nt: TGTGCCAGCAGTGAGAGGGGGACAGCCTACGAGCAGTACTTC
CDR3aa: CASSERGTAYEQYF

d_gene: -
abundance: -
v_gene: TRBV6-5
j_gene: TRBJ1-1
CDR3nt: TGTGCCATCCGGCAGGGAGCCATGAACACTGAAGCTTTCTTT
CDR3aa: CAIRQGAMNTEAFF

d_gene: TRBD1
abundance: -
v_gene: TRBV5-6
j_gene: TRBJ2-1
CDR3nt: TGTGCCAGCAGCTCTACAGGGGGGCATGAGCAGTTCTTC
CDR3aa: CASSSTGGHEQFF

d_gene: -
abundance: -
v_gene: TRBV18
j_gene: TRBJ2-7
CDR3nt: TGTGCCAGCTCATCGGACAGCAGCTCCTACGAGCAGTACTTC
CDR3aa: CASSSDSSSYEQYF

d_gene: TRBD1
abundance: -
v_gene: TRBV30
j_gene: TRBJ2-2
CDR3nt: TGTGCCTGGAGTGTACAGGGGGTACAAGCGAACACCGGGGAGCTGTTTTTT
CDR3aa: CAWSVQGVQANTGELFF

d_gene: TRBD1
abundance: -
v_gene: TRBV29-1
j_gene: TRBJ1-2
CDR3nt: TGCAGCGTTGAAGTGGGTGGGACAGGGGCCGGCTACACCTTC
CDR3aa: CSVEVGGTGAGYTF

d_gene: -
abundance: -
v_gene: TRBV9
j_gene: TRBJ2-2
CDR3nt: TGTGCCAGCAGCGTAGATATGGGGCAAAGTACCGGGGAGCTGTTTTTT
CDR3aa: CASSVDMGQSTGELFF

d_gene: -
abundance: -
v_gene: TRBV27
j_gene: TRBJ2-2
CDR3nt: TGTGCCAGCATTACTCCCGGGACACGGAAGAACACCGGGGAGCTGTTTTTT
CDR3aa: CASITPGTRKNTGELFF

d_gene: -
abundance: -
v_gene: TRBV27
j_gene: TRBJ1-5
CDR3nt: TGTGCCAGCAGTTTTGGTCCGTTTCAGCCCCAGCATTTT
CDR3aa: CASSFGPFQPQHF

d_gene: -
abundance: -
v_gene: TRBV5-6
j_gene: TRBJ1-1
CDR3nt: TGTGCCAGCAGCTCCCCGGCTTGGGGGGGCCCGAACACTGAAGCTTTCTTT
CDR3aa: CASSSPAWGGPNTEAFF